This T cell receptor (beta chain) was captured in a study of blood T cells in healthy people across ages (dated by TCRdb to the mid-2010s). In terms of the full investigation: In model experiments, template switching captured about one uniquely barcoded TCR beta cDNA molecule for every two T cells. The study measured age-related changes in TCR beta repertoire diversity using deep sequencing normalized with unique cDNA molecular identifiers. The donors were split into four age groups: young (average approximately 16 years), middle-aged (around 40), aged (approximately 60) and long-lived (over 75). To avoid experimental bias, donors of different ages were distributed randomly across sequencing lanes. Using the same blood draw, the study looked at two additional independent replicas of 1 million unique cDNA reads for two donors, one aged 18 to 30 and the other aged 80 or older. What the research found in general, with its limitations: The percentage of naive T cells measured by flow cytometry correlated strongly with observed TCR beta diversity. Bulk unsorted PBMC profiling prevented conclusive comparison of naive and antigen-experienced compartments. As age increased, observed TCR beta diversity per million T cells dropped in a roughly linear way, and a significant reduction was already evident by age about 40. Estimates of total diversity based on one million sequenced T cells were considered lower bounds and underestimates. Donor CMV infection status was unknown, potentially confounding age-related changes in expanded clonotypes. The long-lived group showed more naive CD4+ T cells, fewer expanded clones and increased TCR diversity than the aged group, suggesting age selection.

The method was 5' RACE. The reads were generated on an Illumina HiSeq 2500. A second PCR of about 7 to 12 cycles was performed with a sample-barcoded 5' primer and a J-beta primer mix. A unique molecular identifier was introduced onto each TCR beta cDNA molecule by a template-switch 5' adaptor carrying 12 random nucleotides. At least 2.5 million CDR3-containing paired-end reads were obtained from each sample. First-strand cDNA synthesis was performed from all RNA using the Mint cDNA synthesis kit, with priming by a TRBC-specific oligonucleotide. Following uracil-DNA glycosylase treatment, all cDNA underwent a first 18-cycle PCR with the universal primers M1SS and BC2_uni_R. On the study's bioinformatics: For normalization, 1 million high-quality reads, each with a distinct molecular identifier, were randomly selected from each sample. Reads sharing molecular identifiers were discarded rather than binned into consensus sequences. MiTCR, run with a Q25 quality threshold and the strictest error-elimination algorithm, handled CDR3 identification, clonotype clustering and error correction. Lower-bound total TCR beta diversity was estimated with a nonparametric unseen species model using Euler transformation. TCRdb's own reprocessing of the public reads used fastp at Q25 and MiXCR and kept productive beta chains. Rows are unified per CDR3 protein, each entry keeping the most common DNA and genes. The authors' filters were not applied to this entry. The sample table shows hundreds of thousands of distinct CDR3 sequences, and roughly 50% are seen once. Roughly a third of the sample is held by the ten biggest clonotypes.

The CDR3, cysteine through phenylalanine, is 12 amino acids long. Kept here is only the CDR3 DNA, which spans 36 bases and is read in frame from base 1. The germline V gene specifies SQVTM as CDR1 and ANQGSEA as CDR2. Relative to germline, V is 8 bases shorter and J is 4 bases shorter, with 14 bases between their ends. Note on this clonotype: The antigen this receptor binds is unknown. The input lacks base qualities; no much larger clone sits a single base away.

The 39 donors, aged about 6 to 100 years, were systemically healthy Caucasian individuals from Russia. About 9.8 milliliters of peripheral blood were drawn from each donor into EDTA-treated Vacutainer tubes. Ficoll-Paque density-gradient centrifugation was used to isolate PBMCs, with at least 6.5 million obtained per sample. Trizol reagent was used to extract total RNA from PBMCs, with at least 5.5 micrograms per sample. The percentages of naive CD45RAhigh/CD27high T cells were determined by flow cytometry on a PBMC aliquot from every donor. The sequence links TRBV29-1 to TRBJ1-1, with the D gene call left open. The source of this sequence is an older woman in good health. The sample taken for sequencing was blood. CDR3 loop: CSPTPSSTEAFF. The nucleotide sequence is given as TGCAGCCCGACGCCCTCAAGCACTGAAGCTTTCTTT.